The 5 T cell receptor beta chains below were found in one sample sequenced in a study of post-analysis software for immune sequencing data. Findings and limits, study-wide: When patients were compared with controls, four to six TRBV segments were more frequent, TRBV5-6, TRBV5-1 and TRBV20-1 among them.

Their antigen targets remain unknown. The TCR beta cDNA libraries contained unique molecular identifiers. TCRdb fed the PCR reads into MiXCR, producing one record per CDR3 protein. Among around 400,000 distinct CDR3 sequences listed, roughly 40% were seen once. The sample comprised blood. All receptors derive from a girl aged 2-10 years with multiple sclerosis.

This clonotype showed up just once. The chain recombines TRBV20-1 with TRBJ2-3; 11 bases align to TRBD2. V lost 6 bases and J lost 3; bases outside the gene matches: 8. The CDR3 is 15 amino acids. Per germline, CDR1 DFQATT and CDR2 SNEGSKA (reference sequence). Written as DNA, the CDR3 is TGCAGTGCCACCCAGACTAGCGGGGTAACAGATACGCAGTATTTT. It encodes CSATQTSGVTDTQYF.

This rearrangement joins TRBV13 to TRBJ2-1; a possible D gene is TRBD1 (5 bases). The V end was cut by 3 bases, the J end by 7 bases, with 10 bases between. This CDR3 comprises 13 residues. Germline lookup yields CDR1 PRHDT and CDR2 FYEKMQ (reference sequence). The CDR3 bases are TGTGCCAGCAGCTTGCAGGGTCATAATGAGCAGTTCTTC. It translates to CASSLQGHNEQFF.

A few counts support this clonotype. V gene TRBV20-1 combines with J gene TRBJ2-3, with D perhaps TRBD2 (6 bases). CDR1 is DFQATT and CDR2 is SNEGSKA in the germline V gene (reference sequence). The CDR3 covers 13 residues. CDR3 region: CSCRAGFVDTQYF. The CDR3 bases are TGCAGCTGTAGAGCGGGTTTCGTGGATACGCAGTATTTT.

V and J are TRBV4-3 and TRBJ1-6; 8 bases agree with TRBD1. Germline V lookup: CDR1 LGHNA, CDR2 YSLEER. The CDR3 extends over 15 amino acids. V gave up 3 bases and J gave up 5 bases; unmatched junction bases: 3. The CDR3 nucleotides read TGCGCCAGCAGCCAGCAGACAGGGGATAATTCACCCCTCCACTTT. Its protein is CASSQQTGDNSPLHF.

The V gene is TRBV7-2, the J gene TRBJ2-3; tentatively, D is TRBD1 or TRBD2 (5 bases each). Germline V CDR1 and CDR2: SGHTA, FQGNSA. V lost 5 bases and J lost 6, with 21 bases in between. This CDR3 has 16 amino acids. CDR3 DNA sequence: TGTGCCAGCAGCATATTCCTAGCAGGGTATACCGATACGCAGTATTTT. Amino acid sequence: CASSIFLAGYTDTQYF.